The T cell receptor beta chain under discussion was sequenced for a study of cytomegalovirus exposure and HLA in healthy donors. Study-wide results and caveats: In vitro, three CMV-associated chains proved specific for CMV antigens.

V gave up 0 bases and J gave up 5 bases; unmatched junction bases: 5. The CDR3 runs to 16 residues. Germline assignment: CDR1 SGDLS and CDR2 YYNGEE. About this clone: The target antigen is unknown.

Donors came from a validation cohort of 90 to 150 subjects, distinct from the first 666-subject cohort. TCRdb's table, derived via immunoSEQ multiplex PCR, lists solely in-frame clones and lacks some. The table has around 160,000 clones, around 90% seen once. This sequence originates from a woman aged 18 to 35 in good health and CMV-seropositive. The chain links TRBV9 to TRBJ2-2; 9 bases are a match to TRBD1. The sequenced sample was PBMCs. CDR3 bases: TGTGCCAGCAGCGTAGAAACAGGGGGCTTAACCGGGGAGCTGTTTTTT. Its translation: CASSVETGGLTGELFF.